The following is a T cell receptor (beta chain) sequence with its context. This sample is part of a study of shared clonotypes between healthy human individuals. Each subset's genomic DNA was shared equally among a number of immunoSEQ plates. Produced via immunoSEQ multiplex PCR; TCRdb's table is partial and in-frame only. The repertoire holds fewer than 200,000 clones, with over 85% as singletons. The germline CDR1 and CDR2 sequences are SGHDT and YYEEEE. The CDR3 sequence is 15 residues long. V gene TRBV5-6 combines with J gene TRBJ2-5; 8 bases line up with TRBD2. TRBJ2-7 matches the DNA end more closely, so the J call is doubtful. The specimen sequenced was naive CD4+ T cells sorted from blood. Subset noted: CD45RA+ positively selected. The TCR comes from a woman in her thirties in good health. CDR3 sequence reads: CASSLAGGPSYEQYF. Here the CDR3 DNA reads TGTGCCAGCAGCTTGGCGGGAGGGCCGTCCTACGAGCAGTACTTC.